These T cell receptor beta chains were read from a single sample in a study of blood T cell repertoires in COVID-19. TCRdb keeps only in-frame clones here, not all; method: immunoSEQ multiplex PCR. The table records hundreds of thousands of clones, 86% of them present only once. The sequenced sample was PBMCs or T cells enriched from blood (not recorded which). The receptor source for this set is a woman younger than 45 who had been exposed to COVID-19. Each CDR3 is given with its conserved first and last residue. The D gene is left open where the match is weak. Rows give clone size only sometimes, using once, few, many, or a class for an expanded clone.

V gene: TRBV6-7
clone size: .
J gene: TRBJ1-2
D gene: TRBD1
CDR3 DNA: TGTGCCAGCAGTTTACGGAGGACAGGGGAGCCCCCAAACTATGGCTACACCTTC
CDR3 protein: CASSLRRTGEPPNYGYTF

V gene: TRBV30
clone size: .
J gene: TRBJ1-2
D gene: TRBD1
CDR3 DNA: TGTGCCTGGAGTTTTGGGTTACTTGGACAGGGACGCACTCGAGGGGACTATGGCTACACCTTC
CDR3 protein: CAWSFGLLGQGRTRGDYGYTF

V gene: TRBV2
clone size: many
J gene: TRBJ1-2
D gene: .
CDR3 DNA: TGTGCCAGCAGCCAGGGCTATGGCTACACCTTC
CDR3 protein: CASSQGYGYTF

V gene: TRBV19
clone size: once
J gene: TRBJ1-5
D gene: TRBD1
CDR3 DNA: TGTGCCAGTAGCTCCAAGGGACAGGGAGCGATTAGCAATCAGCCCCAGCATTTT
CDR3 protein: CASSSKGQGAISNQPQHF

V gene: TRBV2
clone size: .
J gene: TRBJ2-7
D gene: TRBD1
CDR3 DNA: TGTGCCAGCTCCCCTCGGCGGACAGGGAACGAGCAGTACTTC
CDR3 protein: CASSPRRTGNEQYF

V gene: TRBV10-3
clone size: .
J gene: TRBJ1-4
D gene: .
CDR3 DNA: TGTGCCATCAGTCCCTCGGCTAATGAAAAACTGTTTTTT
CDR3 protein: CAISPSANEKLFF

V gene: TRBV9
clone size: .
J gene: TRBJ1-3
D gene: .
CDR3 DNA: TGTGCCAGCGCCGAGGGCAACTCTGGAAACACCATATATTTT
CDR3 protein: CASAEGNSGNTIYF

V gene: TRBV2
clone size: .
J gene: TRBJ2-7
D gene: TRBD2
CDR3 DNA: TGTGCCTGGGGGGGAAGCTCCTACGAGCAGTACTTC
CDR3 protein: CAWGGSSYEQYF

V gene: TRBV7-2
clone size: .
J gene: TRBJ2-4
D gene: TRBD1
CDR3 DNA: TGTGCCAGCAGCTCGGACAGGGTTATCCTTGACATTCAGTACTTC
CDR3 protein: CASSSDRVILDIQYF

V gene: TRBV27
clone size: once
J gene: TRBJ1-6
D gene: TRBD1
CDR3 DNA: TGTGCCAGCAGGCTGACAGGGATTTCACCCCTCCACTTT
CDR3 protein: CASRLTGISPLHF

V gene: TRBV10-3
clone size: .
J gene: TRBJ2-3
D gene: TRBD1
CDR3 DNA: TGTGCCATCAGTGAGTCGGGGACAGTCTCAGATACGCAGTATTTT
CDR3 protein: CAISESGTVSDTQYF

V gene: TRBV2
clone size: .
J gene: TRBJ1-1
D gene: .
CDR3 DNA: TGTGCCAGCAATCAATACCCTACAGGGTCGGGGACTGAAGCTTTCTTT
CDR3 protein: CASNQYPTGSGTEAFF

V gene: TRBV4-1
clone size: .
J gene: TRBJ1-5
D gene: TRBD1
CDR3 DNA: TGCGCCAGCAGCCAAGGCTTGACAGGGAATCAGCCCCAGCATTTT
CDR3 protein: CASSQGLTGNQPQHF

V gene: TRBV6-5
clone size: .
J gene: TRBJ1-6
D gene: .
CDR3 DNA: TGTGCCAGCAGTTACTTAGAGGCTAATTCACCCCTCCACTTT
CDR3 protein: CASSYLEANSPLHF

V gene: TRBV13
clone size: .
J gene: TRBJ2-7
D gene: .
CDR3 DNA: TGTGCCAGCAGCTCCACCTACTACGAGCAGTACTTC
CDR3 protein: CASSSTYYEQYF